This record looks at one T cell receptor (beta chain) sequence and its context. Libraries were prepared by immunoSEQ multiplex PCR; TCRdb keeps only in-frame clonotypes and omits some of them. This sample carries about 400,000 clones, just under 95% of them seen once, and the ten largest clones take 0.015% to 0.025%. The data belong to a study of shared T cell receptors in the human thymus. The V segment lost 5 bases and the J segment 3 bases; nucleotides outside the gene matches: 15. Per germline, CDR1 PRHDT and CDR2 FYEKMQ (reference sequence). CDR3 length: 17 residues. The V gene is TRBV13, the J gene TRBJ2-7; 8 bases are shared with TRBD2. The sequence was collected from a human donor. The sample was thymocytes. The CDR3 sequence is CASSALLGGEPDYEQYF. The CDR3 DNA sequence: TGTGCCAGCAGCGCTCTCCTCGGGGGGGAACCAGACTACGAGCAGTACTTC. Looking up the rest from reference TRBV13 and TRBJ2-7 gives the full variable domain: AAGVIQSPRHLIKEKRETATLKCYPIPRHDTVYWYQQGPGQDPQFLISFYEKMQSDKGSIPDRFSAQQFSDYHSELNMSSLELGDSALYFCASSALLGGEPDYEQYFGPGTRLTVT.